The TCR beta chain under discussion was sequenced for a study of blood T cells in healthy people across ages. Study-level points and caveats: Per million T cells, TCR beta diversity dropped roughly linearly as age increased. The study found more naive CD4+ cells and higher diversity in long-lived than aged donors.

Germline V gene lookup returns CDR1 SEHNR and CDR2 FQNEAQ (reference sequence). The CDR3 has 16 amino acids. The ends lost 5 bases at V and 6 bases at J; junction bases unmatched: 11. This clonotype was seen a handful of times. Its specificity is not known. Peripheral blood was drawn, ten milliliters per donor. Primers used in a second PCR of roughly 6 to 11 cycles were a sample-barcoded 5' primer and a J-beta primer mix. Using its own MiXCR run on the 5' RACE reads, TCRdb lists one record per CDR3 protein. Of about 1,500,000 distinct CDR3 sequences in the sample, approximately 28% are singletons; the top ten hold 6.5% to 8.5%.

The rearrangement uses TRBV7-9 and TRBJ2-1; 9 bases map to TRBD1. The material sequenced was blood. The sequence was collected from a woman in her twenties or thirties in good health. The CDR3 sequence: CASSPWRTGDLNEQFF. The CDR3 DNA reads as TGTGCCAGCAGCCCCTGGCGGACAGGGGACCTCAATGAGCAGTTCTTC.